One and the same sample provided the 25 T cell receptor beta chains below, sequenced in a study of T cells in Graves' hyperthyroidism and ophthalmopathy. TCR beta CDR3 sequences were amplified from RNA transcripts. Carried out on the TCR CDR3, a first-round RT-PCR used the HTBI primer set. TCRdb reprocessed the multiplex PCR reads with MiXCR, giving one entry per CDR3 protein. The table includes over 500,000 distinct CDR3 sequences, approximately 14% detected once. The sequencing input was blood. These receptor sequences come from a woman between 35 and 50 years old with Graves' hyperthyroidism.

This clonotype has at least ten counts. The chain couples TRBV20-1 to TRBJ2-1; 12 bases agree with TRBD2. In germline, CDR1 is DFQATT, CDR2 SNEGSKA (reference sequence). The CDR3 contains 18 residues. J lost 1 base, V lost 0 bases, and 7 bases had no gene match. The CDR3 nucleotides are TGCAGTGCTAGAGATAGGACTAGCGGGAAGGTATCCTACAATGAGCAGTTCTTC. This gives the protein CSARDRTSGKVSYNEQFF.

This clonotype was observed a handful of times. This rearrangement joins TRBV4-1 to TRBJ1-1; D may be TRBD1 (6 bases). The V gene's germline CDR1 is MGHRA and CDR2 YSYEKL. The CDR3 sequence is 17 residues long. V lost 4 bases, J lost 1 base, and 19 bases lay in between. CDR3 residues: CASSRREGVYENTEAFF. CDR3 DNA: TGCGCCAGCAGCCGGCGGGAGGGGGTATATGAGAACACTGAAGCTTTCTTT.

This clonotype was observed many times. The chain combines TRBV5-1 with TRBJ1-5; 8 bases are shared with TRBD1. CDR1 and CDR2 (germline): SGHRS, YFSETQ. Trimming at V came to 4 bases and at J to 2 bases, leaving 5 bases not matched to a gene. The CDR3 contains 15 residues. This chain's CDR3 is CASSATGAGNQPQHF. The CDR3 DNA sequence: TGCGCCAGCAGCGCGACAGGGGCGGGCAATCAGCCCCAGCATTTT.

This clonotype was found a few times. V usage is TRBV29-1 and J usage is TRBJ1-1, with 9 bases that match TRBD1. After removal of 7 bases from V and 1 base from J, the junction contained 4 bases not matched to a gene. Germline V lookup: CDR1 SQVTM, CDR2 ANQGSEA. CDR3 length equals 13 residues. CDR3 bases: TGCAGCGCGGGACAGGGTTCGAACACTGAAGCTTTCTTT. Amino acids: CSAGQGSNTEAFF.

Many counts were recorded for this clonotype. The chain couples TRBV5-1 to TRBJ2-5, with a weak D call TRBD2 (6 bases). Trimming shortened V by 0 bases and J by 9 bases, and 9 bases separated the two germline ends. CDR1 is SGHRS and CDR2 is YFSETQ in the germline V gene. CDR3 length equals 12 residues. The CDR3 DNA reads TGCGCCAGCAGCTTGGGGGGGGAACCCCAGTACTTC. Its protein is CASSLGGEPQYF.

This clonotype was seen a handful of times. The V gene is TRBV12-3 or TRBV12-4, the J gene TRBJ2-7; a possible D gene is TRBD1 (5 bases). This CDR3 spans 14 amino acids. V was shortened by 3 bases and J by 5 bases, with 14 bases between the two germline ends. The chain's CDR3 is CASSLWQGRNEQYF. The CDR3 DNA reads TGTGCCAGCAGTTTGTGGCAGGGTAGGAACGAGCAGTACTTC.

This clonotype was seen repeatedly, ten times or more. The chain combines TRBV30 with TRBJ1-3, with D possibly matching TRBD1 (5 bases). This CDR3 contains 14 residues. Deletions cut 4 bases from V and 0 bases from J, with 10 bases between. CDR1 and CDR2 (germline): GTSNPN, SVGIG (reference sequence). This CDR3 reads CAWTRDPSGNTIYF. The CDR3 nucleotides read TGTGCCTGGACCCGGGACCCCTCTGGAAACACCATATATTTT.

This clonotype came up many times. This chain links TRBV5-1 with TRBJ2-7; D perhaps matches TRBD1 (6 bases). V was trimmed by 0 bases and J by 1 base, leaving 8 bases between them. The germline V gene encodes CDR1 SGHRS and CDR2 YFSETQ. CDR3 length: 14 residues. The CDR3 nucleotides read TGCGCCAGCAGCTTGGGGACAGTGTCCTACGAGCAGTACTTC. Encoded protein: CASSLGTVSYEQYF. The full variable domain, completed using reference TRBV5-1 and TRBJ2-7, is KAGVTQTPRYLIKTRGQQVTLSCSPISGHRSVSWYQQTPGQGLQFLFEYFSETQRNKGNFPGRFSGRQFSNSRSEMNVSTLELGDSALYLCASSLGTVSYEQYFGPGTRLTVT.

This clonotype was counted at least ten times. The gene calls are TRBV12-3 or TRBV12-4 and TRBJ2-5, with unresolved D. This CDR3 region has 14 residues. V dropped 6 bases and J dropped 0 bases, with 11 bases sitting between them. CDR3: CASSSDWNQETQYF. The CDR3 DNA reads TGTGCCAGCAGCTCCGATTGGAACCAAGAGACCCAGTACTTC.

The table lists this clonotype with many counts. CDR3 protein: CAWSSSYEQYF. CDR3 nucleotides: TGTGCCTGGAGTTCATCCTACGAGCAGTACTTC. The V and J genes are TRBV30 and TRBJ2-7; D uncertain. Deletions cut 2 bases from V and 1 base from J, with 3 bases between. The CDR3 contains 11 residues. The germline V gene encodes CDR1 GTSNPN and CDR2 SVGIG (reference sequence).

This clonotype was seen at least ten times. The V and J genes are TRBV6-1 and TRBJ2-1; the D gene could be TRBD1 or TRBD2 (5 bases each). The CDR3 length is 13 residues. The V gene's germline CDR1 is MNHNS and CDR2 SASEGT. V was shortened by 7 bases and J by 3 bases, with 10 bases between the two germline ends. The CDR3 nucleotides read TGTGCCAGCACCAGGGAGCACTACAATGAGCAGTTCTTC. Protein: CASTREHYNEQFF.

This clonotype was observed a handful of times. This sequence joins TRBV25-1 and TRBJ1-5; D is perhaps TRBD1 (5 bases). The CDR3 has 16 amino acids. Trimming took off 1 base at V and 0 bases at J, with 10 bases between the two ends. CDR1 is MGHDK, CDR2 SYGVNS, per germline. The CDR3: CASSESGGHSNQPQHF. CDR3 nucleotides: TGTGCCAGCAGTGAATCGGGGGGTCATAGCAATCAGCCCCAGCATTTT. The full variable domain, its missing parts supplied by reference TRBV25-1 and TRBJ1-5, is EADIYQTPRYLVIGTGKKITLECSQTMGHDKMYWYQQDPGMELHLIHYSYGVNSTEKGDLSSESTVSRIRTEHFPLTLESARPSHTSQYLCASSESGGHSNQPQHFGDGTRLSIL.

The chain carries TRBV10-3 and TRBJ1-2; D is perhaps TRBD1 (6 bases). V lost 7 bases, J lost 6 bases, and 9 bases lay in between. Germline CDR1 reads ENHRY; CDR2 reads SYGVKD. This CDR3 comprises 11 residues. CDR3 region: CAITRGDGYTF. The CDR3 DNA reads TGTGCCATCACCAGGGGAGATGGCTACACCTTC.

This clonotype has ten or more counts. The chain carries TRBV7-9 and TRBJ2-2; 8 bases fit TRBD1. Germline CDR1 is SEHNR and CDR2 is FQNEAQ (reference sequence). The CDR3 covers 14 residues. V shed 3 bases and J 4 bases; nucleotides not matched to a gene: 1. CDR3 region: CASSFTGGTGELFF. CDR3 DNA sequence: TGTGCCAGCAGCTTTACAGGGGGCACCGGGGAGCTGTTTTTT. Combining the CDR3 with reference TRBV7-9 and TRBJ2-2 gives the whole variable domain DTGVSQNPRHKITKRGQNVTFRCDPISEHNRLYWYRQTLGQGPEFLTYFQNEAQLEKSRLLSDRFSAERPKGSFSTLEIQRTEQGDSAMYLCASSFTGGTGELFFGEGSRLTVL.

This clonotype was seen only a few times. The chain joins TRBV5-1 to TRBJ2-5, with D uncertain. This CDR3 is 15 amino acids long. The V end was cut by 4 bases, the J end by 5 bases, with 18 bases between. The germline V gene encodes CDR1 SGHRS and CDR2 YFSETQ. The CDR3 is CASSLTPSARETQYF. DNA of the CDR3: TGCGCCAGCAGCCTGACCCCCAGCGCACGGGAGACCCAGTACTTC.

Many counts were recorded for this clonotype. This chain uses TRBV7-9 with TRBJ2-5, with 10 bases that match TRBD2. With V trimmed by 0 bases and J by 9 bases, 13 bases remained unmatched. In germline, CDR1 is SEHNR, CDR2 FQNEAQ (reference sequence). This CDR3 has 17 amino acids. CDR3 protein: CASSLAAVAGGQQAQYF. The CDR3 DNA follows: TGTGCCAGCAGCTTAGCGGCGGTAGCGGGAGGACAACAGGCCCAGTACTTC.

A remark on this clonotype: This may come from a read error, since a much larger clone is one base off. The chain has TRBV4-1 and TRBJ2-1; D is undetermined. Germline loops: CDR1 MGHRA, CDR2 YSYEKL. The CDR3 has 14 amino acids. The CDR3 nucleotides read TGCGCCGGCAGCCAAGATCTCTTGAGTCGGGAGCAGTTCTTC. It is translated as CAGSQDLLSREQFF.

There are many counts of this clonotype. The chain couples TRBV2 to TRBJ2-1; no clear D gene. Deletions cut 4 bases from V and 9 bases from J, with 7 bases between. CDR1 and CDR2 from the germline V gene are SNHLY and FYNNEI. CDR3 length equals 11 residues. The CDR3 DNA reads as TGTGCCAGCAGTGTGAATGGTGAGCAGTTCTTC. Its protein is CASSVNGEQFF.

Many counts were recorded for this clonotype. This rearrangement joins TRBV3-1 to TRBJ2-3; 8 positions match TRBD2. This CDR3 region has 16 residues. With V trimmed by 1 base and J by 0 bases, 3 bases remained unmatched. The germline CDR1 and CDR2 sequences are LGHDT and YNNKEL (reference sequence). This CDR3 reads CASSQVAGGSTDTQYF. The CDR3 region has the DNA TGTGCCAGCAGCCAAGTCGCGGGAGGAAGCACAGATACGCAGTATTTT.

J is TRBJ2-4 and V is TRBV4-1; 7 nucleotides match TRBD2. Germline values: CDR1 MGHRA, CDR2 YSYEKL. The ends lost 1 base at V and 6 bases at J; junction bases unmatched: 3. The CDR3 is 14 residues long. The CDR3 DNA reads as TGCGCCAGCAGCCAAGGCGGGGGTTCAAACATTCAGTACTTC. This codes for CASSQGGGSNIQYF.

The chain is built from TRBV7-9 and TRBJ1-2; D is uncertain. Trimming took off 2 bases at V and 4 bases at J, with 14 bases between the two ends. The CDR3 sequence is 15 residues long. Germline V lookup: CDR1 SEHNR, CDR2 FQNEAQ (reference sequence). CDR3 loop: CASSLSYVPAYGYTF. As DNA, the CDR3 is TGTGCCAGCAGCTTAAGTTACGTTCCGGCCTATGGCTACACCTTC.

This clonotype was seen a handful of times. This CDR3 reads CASSLTGGMVGGYTF. The CDR3, as DNA: TGTGCCAGCAGCTTAACGGGTGGTATGGTGGGTGGCTACACCTTC. This chain links TRBV7-3 with TRBJ1-2; no definite D call. The CDR3 is made up of 15 amino acids. V lost 0 bases and J lost 7, with 15 bases in between. Germline V gene data show CDR1 as SGHTA and CDR2 as FQGTGA. The whole variable domain, filled in from reference TRBV7-3 and TRBJ1-2, reads GAGVSQTPSNKVTEKGKYVELRCDPISGHTALYWYRQSLGQGPEFLIYFQGTGAADDSGLPNDRFFAVRPEGSVSTLKIQRTERGDSAVYLCASSLTGGMVGGYTFGSGTRLTVV.

This chain links TRBV27 with TRBJ2-7; D is perhaps TRBD1 or TRBD2 (6 bases each). The germline CDR1 and CDR2 sequences are MNHEY and SMNVEV (reference sequence). The CDR3 loop spans 15 amino acids. V lost 1 base and J 4 bases, leaving 14 bases between the germline ends. For the CDR3, the DNA is TGTGCCAGCAGTTTATTTCGGGGGCTGAGTTACGAGCAGTACTTC. Amino acids: CASSLFRGLSYEQYF.

This clonotype was seen repeatedly, ten times or more. The J gene is TRBJ2-1, the V gene TRBV2; 9 positions agree with TRBD2. With V trimmed by 3 bases and J by 0 bases, 3 bases remained unmatched. Germline V gene lookup returns CDR1 SNHLY and CDR2 FYNNEI. CDR3 length equals 16 residues. CDR3 protein: CASSDTSGFSYNEQFF. In nucleotides, the CDR3 is TGTGCCAGCAGTGATACTAGCGGGTTCTCCTACAATGAGCAGTTCTTC.

CDR3 DNA: TGTGCCAGCTCAGAGAGACAGGGGGATGGGGCCAACGTCCTGACTTTC. It is translated as CASSERQGDGANVLTF. The chain employs TRBV18 and TRBJ2-6, with 9 bases fitting TRBD1. Germline CDR1 reads KGHSH; CDR2 reads LQKENI. The ends lost 5 bases at V and 3 bases at J; junction bases unmatched: 5. The CDR3 consists of 16 residues.